Here is one T cell receptor (beta chain) with its context. This clone turned up a few times. Its antigen is currently not known. The sample holds no much larger clone one base away, and base qualities are not on file. At the junction V is shortened by 5 bases and J by 1 base; bases outside the gene matches: 4. Including cysteine and phenylalanine, the CDR3 has 15 amino acids. Only CDR3 DNA remains: 45 bases, in frame from the first base. The germline V gene gives CDR1 as SGHVS and CDR2 as FQNEAQ. The cohort consisted of 666 healthy bone marrow donors. At the time of sampling, all cohort members were nominally healthy, though unrecorded immune exposures were likely present. The donor tested CMV seronegative and was one of the 352 seronegative cohort members. A peripheral blood sample was collected from each donor, and TCR beta sequencing was performed on peripheral blood mononuclear cells. Genomic DNA was extracted from the blood cell samples with the Qiagen DNeasy Blood Extraction Kit.

The data are from a study of cytomegalovirus exposure and HLA in healthy donors (dated by TCRdb to 2016 to 2017). As for the study more broadly: According to an earlier analysis of 587 of the donors, 150 million to 200 million T cells yielded 117 million unique TCR beta sequences and 276 Gb of sequence data. An early release covering 550 to 700 HLA-typed donors comprised around 300 gigabases of sequencing data and tens of millions of unique TCR sequences. Of the roughly 400 genotyped donors, approximately 80% were placed in the genetic ancestry cluster associated with self-reported Caucasian donors. The study aimed to test whether cataloging public T cell receptors could reveal signatures of past pathogen exposure. The study used immunosequencing to profile the T cell repertoires of approximately 630 subjects and linked those repertoires to cytomegalovirus serostatus. A separate validation cohort of roughly 130 different subjects was used in addition to the 666-subject first cohort. The study combined high-throughput TCR immunosequencing, statistical association of individual TCRs with disease status, and machine learning to predict cytomegalovirus infection status. In a later analysis, previously published TCR beta repertoires from 666 donors were re-analyzed and high-resolution HLA genotyping was added so that TCR occurrence patterns could be studied. In the later analysis, no new phenotypic data were used to find candidate immune exposures; instead, reliance was placed on TCR beta sequences and their occurrence across donors. An earlier analysis of 587 of the donors applied high-throughput TCR beta sequencing to assess whether each TCR beta V gene segment acted as functional or pseudogenic. Donor age, sex, ethnicity and CMV serostatus were compiled together with the repertoire data. A later genetic analysis used genome-wide SNP genotypes for about three fifths of the roughly 700 donors, treating that subset as a discovery cohort. Every repertoire in the discovery cohort had been generated on one and the same sequencing platform. Both class I and class II loci were covered by HLA typing, at four-digit resolution. The number of donors typed differed by locus, with 629-630 for A, B, C, DRB1 and DQB1, roughly 520 for DQA1, approximately 570 for DPA1, and about 450 for DPB1. Because of strong linkage in the cohort, roughly five DR-DQ haplotypes were treated as single units for association and clustering. Among about 410 genotyped donors of the cohort, an average of around 250,000 unique TCR beta nucleotide sequences was sequenced per donor, of which approximately 18% were non-productive. Study-wide conclusions, independent of this receptor: In this cohort, only TCR beta chains were sequenced, and detectable features were limited by the absence of alpha or paired-chain data. Three of the identified cytomegalovirus-associated TCR beta chains were confirmed in vitro to be specific for cytomegalovirus antigens. A total of 150 or so TCR beta chains were listed by the study as associated with cytomegalovirus. Sequencing depth was assumed to be roughly uniform across donors in the presence/absence analyses, though that assumption may not hold. About 15 rarely observed V segments, including chromosome 9 orphons, were excluded from the earlier analysis of approximately 500 of the donors because counts were too low. A later analysis associated 15,000 to 20,000 TCR beta sequences with specific HLA alleles at a false discovery rate of 0.05. HLA typing was unavailable for some donors at each locus, so association tests used only the typed subset. Most TCR sequences were observed very rarely across donors, whereas some public TCRs were present in many individuals. When HLA alleles, especially DR and DQ, strongly co-occurred, TCR associations were difficult to assign to individual alleles. Immune exposure information for the cohort was limited to CMV serostatus. An earlier analysis of several hundred of the donors showed that most TCR beta V segments appeared in productive rearrangements either about 90% or about 30% of the time, which broadly matched IMGT annotations. In a later genetic analysis, a missense DCLRE1C variant was associated with V-gene and J-gene trimming of TCR beta chains, and the association was replicated in an independent cohort. Compared with equally common non-associated chains, HLA-associated TCR beta chains in a later analysis were more clonally expanded and had lower generation probabilities. In a later genetic analysis, fewer N-insertions in productive TCRs were reported among donors in an Asian-associated ancestry cluster than the roughly 700-donor mean. A cluster of highly shared sequence variants was judged likely to represent a technical artifact of the sequencing pipeline. In a later analysis, several top co-occurrence clusters were reported to appear linked to parvovirus B19, influenza, CMV and Epstein-Barr virus. A later analysis found that TCR association rates varied across HLA loci, with DRB1 alleles showing the most associated TCRs and HLA-C alleles the fewest. A later analysis found that most CMV-associated TCR beta chains appeared HLA-restricted, with HLA associations seemingly driven largely by CMV exposure. A further reported finding was that TCR beta sequences accurately predicted the HLA-A and HLA-B alleles for most subjects in the first cohort. The authors suggested that the approach could potentially be generalized to other disease states and immunological phenotypes. Correlated functional status among segregating V segments might be attributable to linkage disequilibrium, but an unknown experimental factor could not be ruled out. In both the original and validation cohorts, the classifier was reported to diagnose cytomegalovirus status with high specificity and sensitivity. Some IMGT-functional V segments, including TRBV6-2 and TRBV6-3, could not be told apart with the 87-base-pair reads, so those segments were excluded.

The library was obtained by the immunoSEQ multiplex PCR assay. The multiplex PCR relied on a mix of 60 forward primers for TCR Vbeta segments and 13 reverse primers for TCR Jbeta segments. Amplification of the CDR3 region of rearranged TCR beta genes was performed with a multiplex PCR assay on genomic DNA. On the Illumina HiSeq System, the amplified TCR beta libraries were sequenced as 87-base-pair reads. The original pipeline was this. Across the 700 or so repertoires, a later analysis counted around 80 million unique TCR beta chains, approximately 10 million of which were shared by at least two donors. Raw reads were error-corrected and collapsed into unique sequences with a nearest-neighbor algorithm that merged closely related sequences to remove PCR and sequencing errors. To assign V, D and J gene segments, CDR3 sequences were aligned to IMGT reference sequences. For a sequence to be retained, at least a six-nucleotide match to both a V gene segment and a J gene segment was required. Rearrangements were called productive when the CDR3 lacked stop codons and stayed in frame with V and J; all others were non-productive. Following IMGT convention, CDR3 was defined as the stretch from the second conserved V-encoded cysteine up to the conserved J-encoded phenylalanine. Sequences without an unambiguous match to a single V gene segment were excluded from the earlier analysis of approximately 600 of the donors. In an earlier analysis of some 590 of the donors, a V segment was called functional when productive rearrangements were above 56.7%, and segregating when the standard deviation between donors exceeded 5%. A statistical classification framework was developed to diagnose cytomegalovirus status using the catalog of TCR beta chain sequences. In a later analysis, V and J genes were assigned by comparing TCR nucleotide sequences against IMGT/GENE-DB human TR gene sequences. Using the TCRdist pipeline, a later analysis assigned CDR3 sequences along with most-parsimonious VDJ recombination scenarios. In a later analysis, each TCR beta chain was defined by its CDR3 amino acid sequence together with its V-gene family, and reads lacking a unique V-gene family were excluded. In a later analysis, 550 to 650 highly shared, low-generation-probability nucleotide sequences were removed to address suspected cross-contamination and a sequencing artifact. In a later analysis, a clonal expansion index was calculated for each public chain from normalized within-repertoire ranks of inferred template counts. In a later analysis, generation probabilities were computed with a VDJ recombination model fitted to out-of-frame rearrangements, and the resulting probabilities were checked against IGoR. In a later analysis, hypergeometric tests were used to score TCR-TCR, TCR-HLA and TCR-CMV co-occurrence, with a repertoire-size bias correction applied to TCR pairs. In a later analysis, false discovery rates were estimated by permuting HLA or CMV assignments 20 times. A later analysis grouped co-occurring TCRs with DBSCAN, adding TCRdist sequence similarity when clustering within HLA-allele-positive subsets. Repertoires with fewer than 30,000 or more than 120,000 public chains, plus five repertoires with anomalous nucleotide sharing, were excluded from co-occurrence clustering. TCRdb holds this immuneACCESS table with in-frame rearrangements only. Some clones are missing; in checked studies, unresolved V genes explain under half, and the rest has no known cause. V and J calls and clone size are those listed in that table; D and trimming were worked out from the DNA. Here the sample has about 160,000 clones; around 81% occur a single time. Of the sample, roughly an eighth is held by the ten largest clones.

This sequence uses TRBV7-8 and TRBJ2-2; TRBD1 matches 7 bases in the middle. The clonotype originates from a woman aged 45-65 years in good health and CMV-seronegative. The sequencing sample was made of PBMCs. The sequenced DNA: TGTGCCAGCAGCATGAGGACAGGGAACACCGGGGAGCTGTTTTTT. Translation gives CASSMRTGNTGELFF.